The 32 T cell receptor beta chains below all came from one sample that was sequenced in a study of control samples from healthy donors and cancer patients. TCRdb keeps only in-frame clones here, not all; method: immunoSEQ multiplex PCR. Of about 85,000 clones in the sample, 85% to 90% are singletons; the top ten hold approximately 7.6%. The sequencing sample was made of blood. The receptors were sampled from a woman aged 60-75 years in good health.

The rearrangement links TRBV5-6 to TRBJ1-6; D is ambiguous. Trimming took 2 bases from V and 2 from J, leaving 14 bases between them. The CDR3 contains 17 residues. Germline CDR1 and CDR2: SGHDT and YYEEEE. CDR3 coding DNA: TGTGCCAGCAGCTTCTACGCGAGGCAGACCTATAATTCACCCCTCCACTTT. It is translated as CASSFYARQTYNSPLHF.

This clone showed up just a few times. The chain couples TRBV6-5 to TRBJ1-2; D is ambiguous. The germline V and J ends were trimmed by 5 bases and 4 bases, with 14 bases remaining between them. CDR1 is MNHEY, CDR2 SVGAGI, per germline. The CDR3 totals 14 residues. CDR3 DNA sequence: TGTGCCAGCAGTCCAGGCCATTTTGCCTATGGCTACACCTTC. This gives the protein CASSPGHFAYGYTF.

In nucleotides, the CDR3 is TGTGCCAGCAGCCTACACGGGACTACCCACCCCTACGAGCAGTACTTC. It encodes CASSLHGTTHPYEQYF. This chain uses TRBV6-6 with TRBJ2-7, with 7 bases fitting TRBD2. There are 16 residues in the CDR3. J gave up 2 bases and V 6 bases, and 13 bases lay outside the gene matches. Looked up from germline, CDR1 is MNHNY and CDR2 is SVGAGI (reference sequence).

This sequence joins TRBV4-1 and TRBJ1-1, with D tentatively TRBD1 (6 bases). V was shortened by 0 bases and J by 1 base, with 12 bases between the two germline ends. Germline V gene lookup returns CDR1 MGHRA and CDR2 YSYEKL. CDR3 length: 16 residues. The CDR3 sequence: CASSQDGYRANTEAFF. The CDR3 region has the DNA TGCGCCAGCAGCCAAGATGGATACAGGGCGAACACTGAAGCTTTCTTT.

The chain links TRBV18 to TRBJ2-7, with 9 bases identical to TRBD1. This CDR3 region has 15 residues. Looked up from germline, CDR1 is KGHSH and CDR2 is LQKENI. The J segment lost 3 bases and the V segment lost 5 bases, leaving 8 bases of the junction unmatched. CDR3 sequence reads: CASSGTTGGGYEQYF. The DNA of the CDR3 is TGTGCCAGCTCAGGCACGACAGGGGGGGGCTACGAGCAGTACTTC. The full variable domain, its missing parts supplied by reference TRBV18 and TRBJ2-7, is NAGVMQNPRHLVRRRGQEARLRCSPMKGHSHVYWYRQLPEEGLKFMVYLQKENIIDESGMPKERFSAEFPKEGPSILRIQQVVRGDSAAYFCASSGTTGGGYEQYFGPGTRLTVT.

The rearrangement links TRBV7-9 to TRBJ2-3, with D tentatively TRBD1 or TRBD2 (5 bases each). CDR3 length: 14 amino acids. CDR1 is SEHNR and CDR2 is FQNEAQ in the germline V gene (reference sequence). Trimming stripped 6 bases from V and 4 bases from J, with 14 bases between. The CDR3 is CASSSGTPPDTQYF. The CDR3 bases are TGTGCCAGCAGTTCAGGGACCCCCCCAGATACGCAGTATTTT.

The chain combines TRBV5-1 with TRBJ2-1; TRBD1 aligns across 10 bases. This CDR3 contains 15 residues. Germline-derived CDR1 and CDR2 are SGHRS and YFSETQ. With 3 bases clipped from V and 4 bases from J, the junction kept 4 bases outside the gene matches. CDR3 bases: TGCGCCAGCAGCTGGAGGGACAGGGGTTACAATGAGCAGTTCTTC. This codes for CASSWRDRGYNEQFF.

The rearrangement joins TRBV4-2 to TRBJ1-2; D may be TRBD1 (5 bases). V was trimmed by 0 bases and J by 8 bases, leaving 13 bases between them. This CDR3 has 14 amino acids. Germline lookup yields CDR1 LGHNA and CDR2 YNFKEQ. Written as DNA, the CDR3 is TGTGCCAGCAGCCAAGATGTACAGGTGGGAGGCTACACCTTC. Residues: CASSQDVQVGGYTF.

This rearrangement joins TRBV18 to TRBJ2-1; unclear D gene. Germline values: CDR1 KGHSH, CDR2 LQKENI. The length of the CDR3 is 12 residues. The V end was cut by 3 bases, the J end by 6 bases, with 6 bases between. In nucleotides, the CDR3 is TGTGCCAGCTCACCTCAGGTCAATGAGCAGTTCTTC. It specifies CASSPQVNEQFF.

This chain joins TRBV10-3 and TRBJ2-2; D ambiguous. Germline V CDR1 and CDR2: ENHRY, SYGVKD. Trimming left V 4 bases short and J 4 bases short, with 7 bases between. CDR3 length: 13 amino acids. CDR3 nucleotide sequence: TGTGCCATCAGTGCCTTATCCACCGGGGAGCTGTTTTTT. Translation gives CAISALSTGELFF.

This sequence joins TRBV7-2 and TRBJ2-1; D is perhaps TRBD1 or TRBD2 (5 bases each). The CDR3 runs to 16 residues. V lost 5 bases and J lost 4, with 18 bases in between. Germline CDR1 SGHTA, CDR2 FQGNSA. The CDR3, as DNA: TGTGCCAGCAGCCCTTGGGGCAGCGGCTCTTACAATGAGCAGTTCTTC. Translating gives CASSPWGSGSYNEQFF.

The chain uses TRBV10-2 and TRBJ1-1; D possibly corresponds to TRBD1 (5 bases). V shed 3 bases and J shed 2 bases, with 10 bases lying between them. The CDR3 has 14 residues. Germline-derived CDR1 and CDR2 are WSHSY and SAAADI. In DNA, the CDR3 is TGCGCCAGCAGTGAAGAGGGGAGAAACACTGAAGCTTTCTTT. Its protein product is CASSEEGRNTEAFF.

For the CDR3, the DNA is TGTGCCACCAGCAGTACCATGGGACTAGCGGGGGCCATGAGAGAGACCCAGTACTTC. Its translation is CATSSTMGLAGAMRETQYF. The chain links TRBV15 to TRBJ2-5; 14 bases agree with TRBD2. This CDR3 has 19 residues. The germline V gene encodes CDR1 LNHNV and CDR2 YYDKDF (reference sequence). The V and J ends lost 3 bases and 4 bases, in that order; junction bases with no gene match: 13.

The genes are TRBV28 and TRBJ1-5, with D tentatively TRBD1 (5 bases). CDR1 is MDHEN, CDR2 SYDVKM, per germline. Trimming took 6 bases from V and 7 from J, leaving 31 bases between them. This CDR3 has 19 amino acids. The CDR3 sequence is CASSYPRRGADKGLQPQHF. The CDR3 nucleotides are TGTGCCAGCAGCTACCCGCGGCGAGGGGCCGATAAAGGACTACAGCCCCAGCATTTT.

V and J are TRBV7-8 and TRBJ1-6; D perhaps matches TRBD1 (5 bases). Per the germline V gene, CDR1 is SGHVS and CDR2 is FQNEAQ. The germline V and J ends were trimmed by 0 bases and 8 bases, with 14 bases remaining between them. This CDR3 comprises 16 residues. The CDR3 loop is CASSLAGLYMYSPLHF. CDR3 DNA: TGTGCCAGCAGCTTAGCGGGACTCTACATGTATTCACCCCTCCACTTT.

The V gene is TRBV18, the J gene TRBJ1-4; D is unclear. The V gene lost 3 bases and the J gene lost 6 bases, with 11 bases spanning the gap. Looked up from germline, CDR1 is KGHSH and CDR2 is LQKENI. This CDR3 region has 14 residues. The CDR3, as DNA: TGTGCCAGCTCACCGCGGGGTTTCGATGAAAAACTGTTTTTT. Translated: CASSPRGFDEKLFF.

This chain joins TRBV25-1 and TRBJ2-1; TRBD2 aligns across 7 bases. CDR3 length: 17 residues. Unmatched junction bases numbered 9, after V lost 4 bases and J lost 0 bases. The germline V gene encodes CDR1 MGHDK and CDR2 SYGVNS. In DNA, the CDR3 is TGTGCCAGCAGTGTAAGGACACGGGGGGACTCCTACAATGAGCAGTTCTTC. It translates to CASSVRTRGDSYNEQFF.

This clone was seen only once. The chain joins TRBV4-2 to TRBJ2-1, with D possibly being TRBD2 (6 bases). The CDR3 length is 14 residues. V lost 7 bases and J 5 bases, leaving 15 bases between the germline ends. Germline-derived CDR1 and CDR2 are LGHNA and YNFKEQ. CDR3 in amino acids: CASNDGSSDNEQFF. CDR3 DNA: TGTGCCAGCAACGACGGGAGTTCAGACAATGAGCAGTTCTTC.

The sample holds one count of this clone. The chain recombines TRBV12-5 with TRBJ1-5, with D tentatively TRBD1 (6 bases). Deletions cut 3 bases from V and 4 bases from J, with 10 bases between. Germline CDR1 LGHNT, CDR2 FRNRAP. This CDR3 is built from 14 residues. CDR3: CASGFDRKNQPQHF. The DNA for the CDR3 is TGTGCTAGTGGTTTCGACAGGAAAAATCAGCCCCAGCATTTT.

The CDR3 DNA reads TGTGCCAGCAGCTTAATCCGAGTTAATGAGCAGTTCTTC. This translates into CASSLIRVNEQFF. The chain has TRBV7-2 and TRBJ2-1, with unresolved D. V was trimmed by 2 bases and J by 7 bases, leaving 9 bases between them. The V gene's germline CDR1 is SGHTA and CDR2 FQGNSA. The CDR3 sequence is 13 residues long. Full variable domain (remainder filled in from reference TRBV7-2 and TRBJ2-1): GAGVSQSPSNKVTEKGKDVELRCDPISGHTALYWYRQSLGQGLEFLIYFQGNSAPDKSGLPSDRFSAERTGGSVSTLTIQRTQQEDSAVYLCASSLIRVNEQFFGPGTRLTVL.

The genes are TRBV7-2 and TRBJ2-2; D tentatively reads TRBD1 or TRBD2 (5 bases each). This CDR3 contains 17 residues. Trimming stripped 5 bases from V and 5 bases from J, with 21 bases between. Germline V gives CDR1 SGHTA, CDR2 FQGNSA. DNA for the CDR3: TGTGCCAGCAGCCGGGGCAAGGAACTAGGTCGGACCGGGGAGCTGTTTTTT. This encodes CASSRGKELGRTGELFF.

The rearrangement joins TRBV28 to TRBJ2-1; D gene uncertain. Trimming removed 6 bases from V and 4 bases from J, with 4 bases in between. The germline gives CDR1 MDHEN, CDR2 SYDVKM. This CDR3 comprises 11 residues. CDR3 coding DNA: TGTGCCAGCAGCTCGTACAATGAGCAGTTCTTC. The encoded protein is CASSSYNEQFF.

The rearrangement links TRBV5-1 to TRBJ2-7; 8 nucleotides match TRBD1. The CDR3 extends over 14 amino acids. Losses at the gene ends were 0 bases for V and 5 bases for J; bases not matched to a gene: 4. Germline-derived CDR1 and CDR2 are SGHRS and YFSETQ. CDR3 bases: TGCGCCAGCAGCTTGGGAGGACAGGGCCACGAGCAGTACTTC. Translating it yields CASSLGGQGHEQYF. The entire variable domain, with the rest obtained from reference TRBV5-1 and TRBJ2-7, is as follows: KAGVTQTPRYLIKTRGQQVTLSCSPISGHRSVSWYQQTPGQGLQFLFEYFSETQRNKGNFPGRFSGRQFSNSRSEMNVSTLELGDSALYLCASSLGGQGHEQYFGPGTRLTVT.

J is TRBJ2-5 and V is TRBV24-1; 8 bases fit TRBD1. The CDR3 loop spans 16 amino acids. The J segment lost 2 bases and the V segment lost 3 bases, leaving 7 bases of the junction unmatched. Germline assignment: CDR1 KGHDR and CDR2 SFDVKD. The CDR3 protein is CATSDMTGEVQETQYF. The CDR3 coding sequence is TGTGCCACCAGTGATATGACAGGGGAAGTACAAGAGACCCAGTACTTC.

This chain uses TRBV29-1 with TRBJ2-1, with TRBD2 identical over 12 bases. CDR3 length: 13 amino acids. Germline V CDR1 and CDR2: SQVTM, ANQGSEA. V shed 5 bases and J 5 bases; nucleotides not matched to a gene: 1. CDR3 bases: TGCAGCGTTACTAGCGGGAGGAACAATGAGCAGTTCTTC. This encodes CSVTSGRNNEQFF.

The V and J genes are TRBV12-5 and TRBJ1-1; TRBD1 aligns across 7 bases. Germline trimming cut 0 bases from V and 6 bases from J; bases unmatched to any gene: 10. Germline values: CDR1 LGHNT, CDR2 FRNRAP. The CDR3 is 16 residues long. The CDR3 loop is CASGLVREGATPEAFF. In DNA, the CDR3 is TGTGCTAGTGGTTTGGTACGGGAGGGGGCGACTCCTGAAGCTTTCTTT.

This clone was counted once. This chain joins TRBV28 and TRBJ2-1; 11 nucleotides line up with TRBD2. This CDR3 region has 15 residues. Germline V gives CDR1 MDHEN, CDR2 SYDVKM. The trim removed 2 bases at V and 7 bases at J, leaving 4 bases unmatched. In DNA, the CDR3 is TGTGCCAGCAGTTTAGAGGGACTAGCGGAAAATGAGCAGTTCTTC. This codes for CASSLEGLAENEQFF.

The chain links TRBV10-3 to TRBJ2-1; 11 nucleotides align to TRBD2. With V trimmed by 6 bases and J by 2 bases, 3 bases remained unmatched. The CDR3 consists of 15 residues. Per the germline V gene, CDR1 is ENHRY and CDR2 is SYGVKD. The DNA of the CDR3 is TGTGCCATCAGCTATAGCGGGGGGGCCTACAATGAGCAGTTCTTC. It specifies CAISYSGGAYNEQFF.

V and J are TRBV19 and TRBJ1-1, with unresolved D. Germline assignment: CDR1 LNHDA and CDR2 SQIVND (reference sequence). This CDR3 is built from 14 residues. V was cut by 8 bases and J by 0 bases, with 13 bases left in between. The CDR3 bases are TGTGCCAGTCGGTTTGGTCGCCTGAACACTGAAGCTTTCTTT. As protein: CASRFGRLNTEAFF.

The genes are TRBV30 and TRBJ2-3; no clear D gene. Germline lookup yields CDR1 GTSNPN and CDR2 SVGIG (reference sequence). With 2 bases removed from V and 4 bases from J, the gap between germline ends came to 25 bases. The length of the CDR3 is 18 residues. For the CDR3, the DNA is TGTGCCTGGAGTCCCCTCCTCTCCTTAGCCCGCTGGGCAGATACGCAGTATTTT. It is translated as CAWSPLLSLARWADTQYF.

This rearrangement joins TRBV28 to TRBJ1-5, with D uncertain. The germline V gene encodes CDR1 MDHEN and CDR2 SYDVKM. The CDR3 runs to 17 residues. V gave up 3 bases and J gave up 1 base, with 16 bases separating them. The CDR3 DNA reads TGTGCCAGCAGTTTTAAGTCGCAGACGGTAAGCAATCAGCCCCAGCATTTT. It encodes CASSFKSQTVSNQPQHF. Variable domain in full (rest from reference TRBV28 and TRBJ1-5): DVKVTQSSRYLVKRTGEKVFLECVQDMDHENMFWYRQDPGLGLRLIYFSYDVKMKEKGDIPEGYSVSREKKERFSLILESASTNQTSMYLCASSFKSQTVSNQPQHFGDGTRLSIL.

V is TRBV19 and J is TRBJ2-7; 10 nucleotides align to TRBD1. Germline-derived CDR1 and CDR2 are LNHDA and SQIVND (reference sequence). The CDR3 consists of 15 residues. V shed 4 bases, J shed 1 base, and the junction held 4 bases outside the gene matches. CDR3: CASSKPGQGSYEQYF. In nucleotides, the CDR3 is TGTGCCAGTAGTAAGCCGGGACAGGGGTCCTACGAGCAGTACTTC.